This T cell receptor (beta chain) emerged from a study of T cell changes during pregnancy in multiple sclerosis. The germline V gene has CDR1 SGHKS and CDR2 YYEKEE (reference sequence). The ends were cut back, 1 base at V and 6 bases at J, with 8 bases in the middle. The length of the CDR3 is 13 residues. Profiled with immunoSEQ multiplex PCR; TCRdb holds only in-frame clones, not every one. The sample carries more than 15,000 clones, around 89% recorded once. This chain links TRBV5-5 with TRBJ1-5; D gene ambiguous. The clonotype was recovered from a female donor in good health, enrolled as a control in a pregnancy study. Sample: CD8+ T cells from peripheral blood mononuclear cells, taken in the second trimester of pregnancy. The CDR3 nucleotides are TGTGCCAGCAGCTTGCGTTGGGCTCAGCCCCAGCATTTT. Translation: CASSLRWAQPQHF. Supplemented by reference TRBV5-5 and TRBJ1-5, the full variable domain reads DAGVTQSPTHLIKTRGQQVTLRCSPISGHKSVSWYQQVLGQGPQFIFQYYEKEERGRGNFPDRFSARQFPNYSSELNVNALLLGDSALYLCASSLRWAQPQHFGDGTRLSIL.